Listed here are 13 T cell receptor beta chains from one sample, sequenced in a study of cytomegalovirus exposure and HLA in healthy donors. The protocol was immunoSEQ multiplex PCR, while the TCRdb copy is restricted to in-frame clones and leaves out a portion. The sample has some 130,000 clones; about 80% are singletons. The sequenced sample consisted of PBMCs. The receptors were gathered from a man aged 25 to 40 in good health and CMV-seropositive.

DNA of the CDR3: TGTGCCAGCAGCCAATACGGACAGGGCTACACCTTC. Amino acid sequence: CASSQYGQGYTF. The V gene is TRBV5-6, the J gene TRBJ1-2, with D perhaps matching TRBD1 (6 bases). V was clipped by 4 bases and J by 8 bases, with 12 bases between them. Germline V lookup: CDR1 SGHDT, CDR2 YYEEEE. This CDR3 contains 12 residues.

This clone was seen only a few times. The rearrangement links TRBV9 to TRBJ1-2, with D perhaps matching TRBD1 (5 bases). The CDR3 totals 14 residues. Germline loops: CDR1 SGDLS, CDR2 YYNGEE. V was clipped by 3 bases and J by 4 bases, with 13 bases between them. CDR3 in DNA: TGTGCCAGCAGCGCCGTCGGGCAGGGCTATGGCTACACCTTC. This codes for CASSAVGQGYGYTF.

This clone was seen a few times. The chain carries TRBV6-5 and TRBJ1-5; TRBD1 might be the D (5 bases). V shed 8 bases and J shed 3 bases, with 11 bases lying between them. Germline CDR1 and CDR2: MNHEY and SVGAGI. The length of the CDR3 is 13 residues. This chain's CDR3 is CASSGQINQPQHF. The CDR3 coding sequence is TGTGCCAGCTCTGGACAAATCAATCAGCCCCAGCATTTT.

This chain uses TRBV5-1 with TRBJ1-6, with D hard to call. The germline V gene has CDR1 SGHRS and CDR2 YFSETQ. V was clipped by 0 bases and J by 9 bases, with 13 bases between them. This CDR3 comprises 15 residues. The CDR3 DNA follows: TGCGCCAGCAGCTTGGCCGGGGTTGGGAGTTCACCCCTCCACTTT. Protein product: CASSLAGVGSSPLHF.

This rearrangement joins TRBV9 to TRBJ1-2; D is unclear. The CDR3 spans 14 residues. The V end was cut by 4 bases, the J end by 7 bases, with 17 bases between. Looked up from germline, CDR1 is SGDLS and CDR2 is YYNGEE. CDR3 residues: CASSPPRGLGGYTF. The CDR3 DNA is TGTGCCAGCAGCCCCCCCCGGGGTTTAGGTGGCTACACCTTC.

V usage is TRBV11-2 and J usage is TRBJ1-6; D is unresolved. V lost 5 bases and J 3 bases, leaving 11 bases between the germline ends. This CDR3 is 15 amino acids long. Germline values: CDR1 SGHAT, CDR2 FQNNGV. CDR3 nucleotide sequence: TGTGCCAGCAGCCCCGGGTTGAACTATAATTCACCCCTCCACTTT. Protein product: CASSPGLNYNSPLHF.

The chain joins TRBV6-1 to TRBJ1-5, with no clear D. V dropped 2 bases and J dropped 7 bases, with 21 bases sitting between them. The CDR3 covers 17 residues. Germline lookup yields CDR1 MNHNS and CDR2 SASEGT. CDR3 sequence: CASSENRGRAPGQPQHF. The CDR3 nucleotides read TGTGCCAGCAGTGAAAATCGGGGTAGGGCGCCGGGGCAGCCCCAGCATTTT.

V usage is TRBV5-1 and J usage is TRBJ1-1, with 8 bases matching TRBD1. V was clipped by 2 bases and J by 5 bases; unmatched bases: 5. Germline CDR1 is SGHRS and CDR2 is YFSETQ. This CDR3 region has 14 residues. The CDR3: CASSFSTGVTEAFF. The CDR3 DNA is TGCGCCAGCAGCTTTTCGACAGGGGTGACTGAAGCTTTCTTT.

The J gene is TRBJ2-1, the V gene TRBV5-1; D perhaps matches TRBD2 (5 bases). Trimming cost V 3 bases and J 7 bases, with 20 bases left between them. Looked up from germline, CDR1 is SGHRS and CDR2 is YFSETQ. The CDR3 spans 16 residues. CDR3 bases: TGCGCCAGCAGCTCACGCAGCGGTCAAGGTACAAATGAGCAGTTCTTC. It is translated as CASSSRSGQGTNEQFF.

This chain uses TRBV2 with TRBJ1-2; D gene uncertain. Germline V gene sequence: CDR1 SNHLY, CDR2 FYNNEI. The CDR3 consists of 15 residues. V lost 0 bases and J 4 bases, leaving 12 bases between the germline ends. Here the CDR3 reads CASSEALRGRYGYTF. The CDR3, as DNA: TGTGCCAGCAGTGAAGCACTCCGAGGGCGCTATGGCTACACCTTC.

To note about this clone: Within the sample, other DNA sequences also encode this same CDR3. The genes are TRBV6-5 and TRBJ1-3; tentatively, D is TRBD1 (5 bases). The ends were cut back, 5 bases at V and 0 bases at J, with 8 bases in the middle. Germline values: CDR1 MNHEY, CDR2 SVGAGI. The CDR3 is made up of 14 amino acids. This CDR3 is CASSGDSSGNTIYF. CDR3 nucleotides: TGTGCCAGCAGTGGAGACAGCTCTGGAAACACCATATATTTT.

The chain has TRBV28 and TRBJ1-2; 9 nucleotides agree with TRBD1. V trimming: 6 bases; J trimming: 3 bases; junction bases outside the gene matches: 8. This CDR3 is built from 15 residues. Germline loops: CDR1 MDHEN, CDR2 SYDVKM. The CDR3: CASSWGTGYDYGYTF. In nucleotides, the CDR3 is TGTGCCAGCAGCTGGGGGACAGGGTATGACTATGGCTACACCTTC.

V usage is TRBV28 and J usage is TRBJ1-1, with D perhaps TRBD1 (6 bases). Deletions cut 3 bases from V and 11 bases from J, with 10 bases between. The germline V gene has CDR1 MDHEN and CDR2 SYDVKM. The CDR3 extends over 11 amino acids. As DNA, the CDR3 is TGTGCCAGCAGTTTTACAGGGTGGGCTTTCTTT. This encodes CASSFTGWAFF.